Detailed here is one TCR beta chain. The antigen remains undetermined. This sample was included in a study of OX40 agonist ivuxolimab in advanced cancers. Findings and limits, study-wide: In the 0.1-3.0 mg/kg groups, partial responders showed among the lowest expansion. Some nonresponders likewise displayed low normalized T-cell clonal expansion.

Using immunoSEQ multiplex PCR, the repertoire was profiled, and TCRdb retains in-frame clones only, with some absent. The sample includes tens of thousands of clones, around 90% of them seen just once. The TCR sequence derives from an adult with an advanced solid tumor such as melanoma, head and neck, liver or kidney cancer. The specimen comprised CD4+ or CD8+ T cells sorted from blood, sampled in a trial of the OX40 agonist ivuxolimab.

In nucleotides, the CDR3 is TGTGCCAGCAGCGTAGGAGGTTCCTACGAGCAGTACTTC. Translating gives CASSVGGSYEQYF. The chain links TRBV9 to TRBJ2-7; D is ambiguous. The germline CDR1 and CDR2 sequences are SGDLS and YYNGEE. Trimming left V 0 bases short and J 1 base short, with 5 bases between. The CDR3 has 13 residues. Full variable domain (outside the CDR3, taken from reference TRBV9 and TRBJ2-7): DSGVTQTPKHLITATGQRVTLRCSPRSGDLSVYWYQQSLDQGLQFLIQYYNGEERAKGNILERFSAQQFPDLHSELNLSSLELGDSALYFCASSVGGSYEQYFGPGTRLTVT.